This T cell receptor beta chain was sequenced for a study of T cell responses to AZD1222 COVID-19 vaccine. Assay: immunoSEQ multiplex PCR; the TCRdb copy retains only in-frame clones and omits some. The data show some 190,000 clones, roughly 90% seen once. V was clipped by 6 bases and J by 4 bases, with 16 bases between them. CDR3 size: 15 residues. Germline V gives CDR1 SEHNR, CDR2 FQNEAQ (reference sequence). This sequence was found in an adult who received the AZD1222 COVID-19 vaccine. This specimen was peripheral blood, taken 28 days after the second AZD1222 dose. The chain employs TRBV7-9 and TRBJ2-1, with D possibly TRBD2 on 6 matching bases. In nucleotides, the CDR3 is TGTGCCAGCAGTCTTAGTATGGGACTTTACAATGAGCAGTTCTTC. Protein product: CASSLSMGLYNEQFF.